This entry is about one TCR beta chain. This clone was observed a few times. The antigen it recognizes is unknown. Base qualities are missing; no much larger clone stands one base away. The method was the immunoSEQ multiplex PCR assay. For the multiplex PCR, a mixture combining 60 forward primers for TCR Vbeta segments and 13 reverse primers for TCR Jbeta segments was used. A multiplex PCR assay on genomic DNA amplified the CDR3 region of rearranged TCR beta genes. The amplified TCR beta libraries were sequenced on the Illumina HiSeq System as 87-base-pair reads. In the paper's pipeline: Across the roughly 600 repertoires, a later analysis counted 60 million to 90 million unique TCR beta chains, roughly 11 million of which were shared by at least two donors. A nearest-neighbor algorithm error-corrected the raw reads and collapsed the reads into unique sequences, merging closely related sequences to remove PCR and sequencing errors. V, D and J gene segments were assigned by aligning CDR3 sequences to IMGT reference sequences. Each retained sequence needed at least a six-nucleotide match to both a V gene segment and a J gene segment. Rearrangements were classified as productive when the CDR3 lacked stop codons and remained in frame with V and J, and all other rearrangements were classified as non-productive. CDR3 was defined by IMGT convention, running from the second conserved V-encoded cysteine to the conserved J-encoded phenylalanine. The earlier analysis of about 640 of the donors excluded any sequence lacking an unambiguous match to a single V gene segment. In an earlier analysis of 500 to 750 of the donors, V segments were called functional above 56.7% productive rearrangements and were called segregating when the between-donor standard deviation exceeded 5%. A statistical classification framework was built for diagnosing cytomegalovirus status from the catalog of TCR beta chain sequences. In a later analysis, V and J genes were assigned by comparing TCR nucleotide sequences against IMGT/GENE-DB human TR gene sequences. The TCRdist pipeline was used in a later analysis to assign CDR3 sequences and most-parsimonious VDJ recombination scenarios. A later analysis defined each TCR beta chain by its CDR3 amino acid sequence plus V-gene family, and excluded reads lacking a unique V-gene family. To address suspected cross-contamination and a sequencing artifact, a later analysis removed several hundred highly shared, low-generation-probability nucleotide sequences. For each public chain, a later analysis derived a clonal expansion index from normalized ranks of inferred template counts within each repertoire. In a later analysis, generation probabilities were computed using a VDJ recombination model fitted to out-of-frame rearrangements, and the results were checked against IGoR. In a later analysis, TCR-TCR, TCR-HLA and TCR-CMV co-occurrence was scored with hypergeometric tests, and a repertoire-size bias correction was applied to TCR pairs. In a later analysis, false discovery rates were estimated by permuting HLA or CMV assignments 20 times. A later analysis grouped co-occurring TCRs with DBSCAN, adding TCRdist sequence similarity when clustering within HLA-allele-positive subsets. For co-occurrence clustering, repertoires with fewer than 30,000 or more than 120,000 public chains were excluded, along with a handful of repertoires with anomalous nucleotide sharing. Here the immuneACCESS table is served through TCRdb, limited to in-frame sequences with V and J called. Missing clones are a known gap in these copies; in checked studies unresolved V genes cover under half, and the rest lacks a known reason. V and J calls and clone size are those listed in that table; D and trimming were worked out from the DNA. The sample data list about 160,000 clones, and roughly 80% of these were observed just once. Around 6.7% of the sample belongs to the ten largest clones.

The sample belongs to a study of cytomegalovirus exposure and HLA in healthy donors (dated by TCRdb to 2017 to 2019). Context from the whole study: In an earlier analysis of approximately 500 of the donors, approximately 260 Gb of sequence data and 90 million to 120 million unique TCR beta sequences from some 170 million T cells were reported. Roughly 300 gigabases of sequencing data and 70 million to 95 million unique TCR sequences made up an early release that covered under 750 HLA-typed donors. Of the approximately 400 genotyped donors, approximately 82% fell in the genetic ancestry cluster associated with self-reported Caucasian donors. The study was designed to test whether signatures of past pathogen exposure could be identified by cataloging public T cell receptors. The study used immunosequencing to profile the T cell repertoires of approximately 640 subjects and linked those repertoires to cytomegalovirus serostatus. Along with the approximately 670-subject first cohort, a separate validation cohort of over 90 different subjects was used. High-throughput TCR immunosequencing, statistical association of individual TCRs with disease status, and machine learning were combined to predict cytomegalovirus infection status. In a later analysis, previously published TCR beta repertoires from some 640 donors were re-analyzed and high-resolution HLA genotyping was added so that TCR occurrence patterns could be studied. The later analysis used no new phenotypic data to find candidate immune exposures, relying instead on TCR beta sequences and their occurrence across donors. An earlier analysis of roughly 600 of the donors used high-throughput TCR beta sequencing to judge whether each TCR beta V gene segment behaved as functional or pseudogenic. Donor age, sex, ethnicity and CMV serostatus were collected together with the repertoire data. A later genetic analysis used genome-wide SNP genotypes for about 60% of the roughly 700 donors, treating that subset as a discovery cohort. All discovery cohort repertoires had been generated using a single sequencing platform. HLA typing included class I and class II loci at four-digit resolution. The number of typed donors differed by locus: about 620-630 for A, B, C, DRB1 and DQB1; approximately 540 for DQA1; fewer than 610 for DPA1; and 450 to 480 for DPB1. Roughly 5 DR-DQ haplotypes were handled as single units for association and clustering, since linkage in the cohort was strong. On average, roughly 250,000 unique TCR beta nucleotide sequences were sequenced per donor among about 400 genotyped donors of the cohort, with roughly 18% of those sequences being non-productive.

General study outcomes and caveats: Assigning TCR associations to individual alleles was difficult when HLA alleles, especially DR and DQ, strongly co-occurred. An earlier analysis of around 540 of the donors showed that most TCR beta V segments appeared in productive rearrangements either about 87% or about 30% of the time, which broadly matched IMGT annotations. According to a later analysis, parvovirus B19, influenza, CMV and Epstein-Barr virus appeared linked to several top co-occurrence clusters. The presence/absence analyses assumed that sequencing depth was roughly uniform across donors, and that assumption may not be true. This cohort had only TCR beta chains sequenced, and the lack of alpha or paired-chain data limited which features could be detected. Linkage disequilibrium might explain the correlated functional status among segregating V segments, but an unknown experimental factor could not be excluded. Because some donors lacked HLA typing at each locus, the association tests relied only on the typed subset. A later analysis found that most CMV-associated TCR beta chains appeared HLA-restricted, with HLA associations seemingly driven largely by CMV exposure. Compared with equally common non-associated chains, HLA-associated TCR beta chains in a later analysis were more clonally expanded and had lower generation probabilities. In both the original and validation cohorts, the classifier was reported to diagnose cytomegalovirus status with high specificity and sensitivity. At a false discovery rate of 0.05, a later analysis linked 15,000 to 20,000 TCR beta sequences to specific HLA alleles. In vitro tests confirmed that three of the cytomegalovirus-associated TCR beta chains recognize cytomegalovirus antigens. Compared with the 666-donor mean, donors in an Asian-associated ancestry cluster had fewer N-insertions in productive TCRs, according to a later genetic analysis. Most TCR sequences were seen in very few donors, while some public TCRs were found in many individuals. A further reported finding was that TCR beta sequences accurately predicted the HLA-A and HLA-B alleles for most subjects in the first cohort. An association between a missense DCLRE1C variant and V-gene and J-gene trimming of TCR beta chains was found in a later genetic analysis and replicated in an independent cohort. Over 15 rarely observed V segments, including chromosome 9 orphons, were excluded from the earlier analysis of a few hundred of the donors because counts were too low. The sequencing pipeline was judged likely to have produced a cluster of highly shared sequence variants as a technical artifact. The authors suggested that the approach could potentially be extended to other disease states and immunological phenotypes. For the cohort, immune exposure information was limited to CMV serostatus. Some IMGT-functional V segments, including TRBV6-2 and TRBV6-3, could not be told apart with the 87-base-pair reads, so those segments were excluded. The study gave a list of about 170 TCR beta chains associated with cytomegalovirus. According to a later analysis, TCR association rates differed among HLA loci, with DRB1 alleles showing the most associated TCRs and HLA-C alleles showing the fewest.

The CDR3 has 15 amino acids, counting the end cysteine and phenylalanine. Only CDR3 DNA remains: 45 bases, in frame from the first base. Via the germline V gene, CDR1 is MGHRA and CDR2 YSYEKL. The V end loses 4 bases and the J end loses 3 bases, and a stretch of 15 bases separates them. The cohort was made up of 500 to 800 healthy bone marrow donors. At the time of sampling, every cohort member was nominally healthy, though immune exposures that went unrecorded were likely present. The donor tested CMV seropositive and was one of the 289 seropositive cohort members. Each donor provided a peripheral blood sample, and peripheral blood mononuclear cells were used for TCR beta sequencing. The Qiagen DNeasy Blood Extraction Kit was used to extract genomic DNA from the blood cell samples.

This chain is built from TRBV4-1 and TRBJ1-2; the best D guess is TRBD1, with 6 bases matching. The TCR sequence derives from a woman under 40 in good health and CMV-seropositive. The sample taken for sequencing was PBMCs. The DNA is TGCGCCAGCAGCCCGTACCAGGGGAGGGACTATGGCTACACCTTC. The encoded protein is CASSPYQGRDYGYTF.